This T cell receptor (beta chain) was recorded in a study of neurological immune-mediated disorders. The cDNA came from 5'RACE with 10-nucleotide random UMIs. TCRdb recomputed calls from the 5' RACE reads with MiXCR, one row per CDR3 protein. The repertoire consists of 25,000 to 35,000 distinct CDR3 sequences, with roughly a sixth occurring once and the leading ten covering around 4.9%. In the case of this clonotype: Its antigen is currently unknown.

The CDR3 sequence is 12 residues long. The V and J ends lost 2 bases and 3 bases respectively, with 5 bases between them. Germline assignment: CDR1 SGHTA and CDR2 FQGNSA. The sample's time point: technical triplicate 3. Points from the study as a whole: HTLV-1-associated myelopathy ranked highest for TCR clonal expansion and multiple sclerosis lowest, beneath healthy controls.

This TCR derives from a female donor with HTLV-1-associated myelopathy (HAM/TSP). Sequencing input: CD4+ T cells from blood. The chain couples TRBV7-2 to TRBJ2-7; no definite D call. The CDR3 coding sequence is TGTGCCAGCAGCTTATACGGCTACGAGCAGTACTTC. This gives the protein CASSLYGYEQYF. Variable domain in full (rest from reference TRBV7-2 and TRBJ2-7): GAGVSQSPSNKVTEKGKDVELRCDPISGHTALYWYRQSLGQGLEFLIYFQGNSAPDKSGLPSDRFSAERTGGSVSTLTIQRTQQEDSAVYLCASSLYGYEQYFGPGTRLTVT.